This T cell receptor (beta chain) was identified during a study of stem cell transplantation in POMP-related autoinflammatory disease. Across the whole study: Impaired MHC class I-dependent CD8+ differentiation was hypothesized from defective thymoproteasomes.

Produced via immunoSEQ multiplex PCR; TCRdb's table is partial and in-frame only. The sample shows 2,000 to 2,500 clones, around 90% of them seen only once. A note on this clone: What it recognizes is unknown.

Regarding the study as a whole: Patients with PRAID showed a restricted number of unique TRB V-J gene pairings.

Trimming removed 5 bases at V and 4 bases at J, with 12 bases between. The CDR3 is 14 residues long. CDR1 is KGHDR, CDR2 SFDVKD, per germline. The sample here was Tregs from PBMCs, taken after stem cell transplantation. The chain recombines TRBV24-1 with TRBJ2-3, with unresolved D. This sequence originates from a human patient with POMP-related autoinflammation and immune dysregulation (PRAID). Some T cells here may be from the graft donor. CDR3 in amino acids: CATSGEGLSDTQYF. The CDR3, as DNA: TGTGCCACCAGTGGGGAAGGGTTGTCAGATACGCAGTATTTT.